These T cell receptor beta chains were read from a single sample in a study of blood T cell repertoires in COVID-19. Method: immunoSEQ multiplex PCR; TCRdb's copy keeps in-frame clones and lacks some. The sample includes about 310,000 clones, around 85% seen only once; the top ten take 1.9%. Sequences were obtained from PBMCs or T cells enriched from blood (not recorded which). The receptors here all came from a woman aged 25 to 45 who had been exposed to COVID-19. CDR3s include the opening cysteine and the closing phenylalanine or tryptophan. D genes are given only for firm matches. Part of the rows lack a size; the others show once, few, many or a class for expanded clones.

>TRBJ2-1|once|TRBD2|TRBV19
CASSISRTSNEQFF
TGTGCCAGTAGTATTAGTAGGACTAGCAATGAGCAGTTCTTC
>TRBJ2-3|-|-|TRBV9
CASCRGLTDTQYF
TGTGCCAGCTGCCGAGGTCTCACAGATACGCAGTATTTT
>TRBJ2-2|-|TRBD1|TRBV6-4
CASAPGQGTGELFF
TGTGCCAGCGCACCGGGACAGGGTACCGGGGAGCTGTTTTTT
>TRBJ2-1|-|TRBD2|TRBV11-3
CATNIRGNSGRNEQFF
TGTGCCACTAATATAAGGGGGAATAGCGGGAGAAATGAGCAGTTCTTC
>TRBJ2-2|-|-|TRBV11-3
CASSPGGTNTGELFF
TGTGCCAGCAGCCCGGGGGGCACGAACACCGGGGAGCTGTTTTTT
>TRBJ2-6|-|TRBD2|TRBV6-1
CASSERAGWGSGANVLTF
TGTGCCAGCAGTGAAAGAGCGGGATGGGGTTCTGGGGCCAACGTCCTGACTTTC
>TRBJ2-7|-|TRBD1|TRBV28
CASSFSGTGNYEQYF
TGTGCCAGCAGTTTCTCCGGGACAGGTAACTACGAGCAGTACTTC
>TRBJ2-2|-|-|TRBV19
CASSKGTLNTGELFF
TGTGCCAGTAGTAAGGGGACTTTGAACACCGGGGAGCTGTTTTTT
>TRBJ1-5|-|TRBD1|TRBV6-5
CASEDRGNQPQHF
TGTGCCAGCGAGGACAGGGGCAATCAGCCCCAGCATTTT
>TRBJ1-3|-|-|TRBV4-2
CASSQGGGGTIYF
TGTGCCAGCAGCCAAGGGGGGGGCGGCACCATATATTTT
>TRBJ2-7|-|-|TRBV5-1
CASSLNPDEQYF
TGCGCCAGCAGCTTGAATCCGGACGAGCAGTACTTC
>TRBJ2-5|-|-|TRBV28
CASSLSFVETQYF
TGTGCCAGCAGTTTATCCTTTGTAGAGACCCAGTACTTC
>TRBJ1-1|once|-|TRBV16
CASSHQGYTEAFF
TGTGCCAGCAGCCACCAGGGCTACACTGAAGCTTTCTTT
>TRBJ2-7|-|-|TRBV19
CASSIENRGTYEQYF
TGTGCCAGTAGTATAGAGAATAGGGGAACCTACGAGCAGTACTTC
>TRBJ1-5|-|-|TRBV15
CATSRARAGQPQHF
TGTGCCACCAGCAGAGCCAGGGCAGGTCAGCCCCAGCATTTT
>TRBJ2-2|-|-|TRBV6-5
CAGRANTGELFF
TGTGCCGGCAGGGCTAACACCGGGGAGCTGTTTTTT
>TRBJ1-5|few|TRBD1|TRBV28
CASRVSWTGVRVRNQPQHF
TGTGCCAGCAGGGTTAGTTGGACAGGGGTACGGGTACGCAATCAGCCCCAGCATTTT
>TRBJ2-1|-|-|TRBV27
CASSLGQLAYNEQFF
TGTGCCAGCAGCCTAGGACAACTCGCCTACAATGAGCAGTTCTTC
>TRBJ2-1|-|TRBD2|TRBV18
CASSPPTSGSYGEQFF
TGTGCCAGCTCACCACCGACTAGCGGGAGCTACGGTGAGCAGTTCTTC
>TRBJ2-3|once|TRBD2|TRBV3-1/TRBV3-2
CASSHRLAGNTDTQYF
TGTGCCAGCAGCCATAGACTAGCGGGGAACACAGATACGCAGTATTTT
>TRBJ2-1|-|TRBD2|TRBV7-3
CASSLRVLAGGNEQFF
TGTGCCAGCAGCTTAAGGGTCTTAGCGGGGGGCAATGAGCAGTTCTTC
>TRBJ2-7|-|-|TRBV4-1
CASSQERGSPYEQYF
TGCGCCAGCAGCCAAGAAAGAGGGTCCCCCTACGAGCAGTACTTC
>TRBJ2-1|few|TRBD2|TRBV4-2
CASSQDSGSSNEQFF
TGTGCCAGCAGCCAAGATAGCGGGAGCAGCAATGAGCAGTTCTTC
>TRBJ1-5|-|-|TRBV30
CAWSRESYSNQPQHF
TGTGCCTGGAGTAGAGAAAGTTATAGCAATCAGCCCCAGCATTTT
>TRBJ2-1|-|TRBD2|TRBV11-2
CASSFALSGSSYNEQFF
TGTGCCAGCAGCTTCGCTCTGAGCGGGAGTTCATACAATGAGCAGTTCTTC
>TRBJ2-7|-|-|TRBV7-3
CASSLGGRGLGYEQYF
TGTGCCAGCAGCTTAGGCGGCAGGGGCCTGGGGTACGAGCAGTACTTC
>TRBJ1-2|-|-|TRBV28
CVTSIGEGYGYTF
TGTGTGACCAGCATTGGGGAGGGGTATGGCTACACCTTC
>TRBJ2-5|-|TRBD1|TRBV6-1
CASSDPDPGQGGLGTQYF
TGTGCCAGCAGTGACCCTGACCCGGGACAGGGAGGGCTTGGGACCCAGTACTTC
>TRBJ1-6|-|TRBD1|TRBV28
CASSPTGSGSPLHF
TGTGCCAGCAGTCCGACAGGGAGTGGATCACCCCTCCACTTT
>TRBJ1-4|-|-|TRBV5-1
CASSLVGAHNEKLFF
TGCGCCAGCAGCTTGGTGGGCGCCCATAATGAAAAACTGTTTTTT
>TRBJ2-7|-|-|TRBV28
CASSYREQYF
TGTGCCAGCAGCTACCGTGAGCAGTACTTC
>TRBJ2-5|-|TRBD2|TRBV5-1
CASSPGTSGPETQYF
TGCGCCAGCAGCCCCGGGACTAGCGGTCCGGAGACCCAGTACTTC
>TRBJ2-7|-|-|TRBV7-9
CASSFGQGDSYEQYF
TGTGCCAGCAGCTTCGGGCAGGGCGACTCCTACGAGCAGTACTTC
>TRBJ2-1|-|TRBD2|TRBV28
CASSLIGLAGYWFF
TGTGCCAGCAGTCTTATAGGACTAGCGGGCTACTGGTTCTTC
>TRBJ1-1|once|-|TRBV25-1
CASSEYGQIMNTEAFF
TGTGCCAGCAGTGAATACGGACAAATTATGAACACTGAAGCTTTCTTT
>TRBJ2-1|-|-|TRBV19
CASSIVGRGNEQFF
TGTGCCAGTAGTATCGTTGGGCGGGGCAATGAGCAGTTCTTC
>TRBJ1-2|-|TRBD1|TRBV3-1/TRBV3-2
CASRGTGIDGGYTF
TGTGCCAGCAGGGGGACAGGTATCGACGGTGGCTACACCTTC